This T cell receptor beta chain was sequenced for a study of shared clonotypes between healthy human individuals. Broader study findings: Donor scarcity curtailed the genetic and exposure-history diversity represented herein.

V shed 4 bases and J shed 0 bases, with 13 bases lying between them. Germline CDR1 reads SGHNT; CDR2 reads YYREEE (reference sequence). This CDR3 contains 15 residues. As concerns this clone: Its antigen is not identified.

Here immunoSEQ multiplex PCR was the method, and the copy in TCRdb shows in-frame clones only, minus some. The sample yields fewer than 600,000 clones, around 78% seen once. Sequenced: PBMCs. The V and J genes are TRBV5-4 and TRBJ1-1, with D tentatively TRBD1 (6 bases). This receptor was obtained from a woman in her thirties or forties in good health. Some clones in this sample may be carry-over from other donors' samples. In nucleotides, the CDR3 is TGTGCCAGCAGCGGAGGGGGGGGTCTGAACACTGAAGCTTTCTTT. It codes for CASSGGGGLNTEAFF.